This TCR beta chain appears in the sequencing data of a study of cytomegalovirus exposure and HLA in healthy donors. General study findings and limits: CMV serostatus was the only recorded immune exposure for donors. There was a cluster of highly shared sequence variants that was likely a sequencing artifact.

Although they were nominally healthy when sampled, donors likely had unrecorded immune exposures. Primers included in the PCR were 60 Vbeta and 13 Jbeta primers. TCRdb keeps only in-frame clones here, not all; method: immunoSEQ multiplex PCR. The table shows some 150,000 clones, with roughly 80% occurring only once. Details on this clone: Antigen: not known.

The sequence came from a man between 18 and 29 years old in good health and CMV-seropositive. Sequencing was carried out using PBMCs.

The CDR3: CASSGTSGGNEQFF. In DNA, the CDR3 is TGTGCCAGCAGCGGGACTAGCGGGGGGAATGAGCAGTTCTTC. The chain employs TRBV21-1 and TRBJ2-1; the table's D call, TRBD2, has no DNA check behind it. TRBV21-1 corresponds to a pseudogene. This CDR3 has 14 residues.